The 27 T cell receptor beta chains in this list originate from one sample, sequenced in a study of shared clonotypes between healthy human individuals (dated by TCRdb to the early 2020s). Libraries came from the immunoSEQ multiplex PCR assay. TCRdb retrieved this table from immuneACCESS and kept in-frame rearrangements only. Not all clones are present; in checked studies, unresolved V genes account for under half, and no reason is known for the remainder. The sample table contains 2 million or so clones; only one count was recorded for roughly 95% of them. About 1.1% of the sample rests with the top ten. CD8 naive samples were obtained by positive selection for CCR7 among CD45RO-negative cells, yielding a CD45RA+CCR7+ population from which TemRA cells were excluded. The specimen was naive CD8+ T cells sorted from blood. In light of the paper, this sample's cell subset or site label describes: CD45RA+CCR7+. These receptors were taken from a man between 18 and 29 years old in good health.

This clone has a single count. The chain joins TRBV5-6 to TRBJ1-5, with D possibly being TRBD1 (6 bases). Trimming cost V 0 bases and J 5 bases, with 9 bases left between them. This CDR3 comprises 14 residues. Germline V gene sequence: CDR1 SGHDT, CDR2 YYEEEE. Here the CDR3 reads CASSLAGADQPQHF. CDR3 DNA: TGTGCCAGCAGCTTGGCAGGGGCCGATCAGCCCCAGCATTTT.

The chain recombines TRBV4-1 with TRBJ1-5, with D maybe TRBD1 (6 bases). CDR1 MGHRA and CDR2 YSYEKL come from the germline V gene. Trimming cost V 5 bases and J 0 bases, with 11 bases left between them. The CDR3 spans 15 residues. The CDR3 DNA follows: TGCGCCAGCAGCGTGGACAGTTATAGCAATCAGCCCCAGCATTTT. Its protein is CASSVDSYSNQPQHF.

This clone was seen a single time. The chain carries TRBV21-1 and TRBJ1-5; TRBD1 is the table's D call, not checked against the DNA. TRBV21-1 is a known pseudogene. There are 15 residues in the CDR3. The CDR3 DNA sequence: TGTGCCAGCCCGTCCAGGGACAATTTCAATCAGCCCCAGCATTTT. It encodes CASPSRDNFNQPQHF.

CDR3 sequence reads: CASSLWASGVRGTQYF. The CDR3 DNA reads TGTGCCAGCAGCTTATGGGCTAGCGGTGTTCGGGGGACCCAGTACTTC. V and J are TRBV7-2 and TRBJ2-5; 7 nucleotides align to TRBD2. Germline V gene lookup returns CDR1 SGHTA and CDR2 FQGNSA. V was pared by 2 bases and J by 7 bases, with 13 bases of the junction left unmatched. There are 16 residues in the CDR3.

The chain employs TRBV5-1 and TRBJ1-1, with D perhaps matching TRBD1 (6 bases). Between the trimmed V and J ends, which lost 5 bases and 4 bases, there was a span of 9 bases. CDR3 length equals 12 residues. The germline V gene encodes CDR1 SGHRS and CDR2 YFSETQ. Written as DNA, the CDR3 is TGCGCCAGCAGACTAGGGGGCACTGAAGCTTTCTTT. This codes for CASRLGGTEAFF.

The chain employs TRBV4-1 and TRBJ1-1, with 10 bases matching TRBD1. Trimming removed 0 bases from V and 0 bases from J; junction bases left unmatched: 7. The germline CDR1 and CDR2 sequences are MGHRA and YSYEKL. The CDR3 is made up of 18 amino acids. The CDR3 reads CASSQDFGTGALNTEAFF. CDR3 bases: TGCGCCAGCAGCCAAGATTTCGGGACAGGGGCACTGAACACTGAAGCTTTCTTT.

The chain employs TRBV6-6 and TRBJ2-3; no clear D. The length of the CDR3 is 13 residues. Germline values: CDR1 MNHNY, CDR2 SVGAGI (reference sequence). Trimming removed 4 bases from V and 6 bases from J, with 11 bases in between. In DNA, the CDR3 is TGTGCCAGCAGTTCGACTGCCCGGGATACGCAGTATTTT. Translating it yields CASSSTARDTQYF.

The chain uses TRBV30 and TRBJ1-5; D call uncertain. The CDR3 sequence is 14 residues long. The V gene lost 0 bases and the J gene lost 0 bases, with 6 bases spanning the gap. Germline CDR1 GTSNPN, CDR2 SVGIG (reference sequence). Here the CDR3 reads CAWSVGISNQPQHF. The CDR3 region has the DNA TGTGCCTGGAGTGTAGGGATTAGCAATCAGCCCCAGCATTTT.

This chain's CDR3 is CSVERSVNNNEQFF. DNA for the CDR3: TGCAGCGTTGAACGGTCGGTAAACAACAATGAGCAGTTCTTC. The J gene is TRBJ2-1, the V gene TRBV29-1, with D hard to call. The CDR3 consists of 14 residues. CDR1 and CDR2 (germline): SQVTM, ANQGSEA. V was cut by 2 bases and J by 5 bases, with 13 bases left in between.

This clone was seen once. The chain combines TRBV4-3 with TRBJ2-7; possible D gene TRBD2, 6 bases. V lost 0 bases to trimming and J lost 4 bases, with 16 bases between them. CDR1 and CDR2 (germline): LGHNA, YSLEER. This CDR3 spans 16 amino acids. The CDR3 is CASSQDLGGGLYEQYF. The CDR3 nucleotides read TGCGCCAGCAGCCAAGATTTGGGAGGCGGATTATACGAGCAGTACTTC.

This chain connects TRBV5-4 to TRBJ2-1, with unresolved D. The germline gives CDR1 SGHNT, CDR2 YYREEE (reference sequence). This CDR3 spans 13 amino acids. V shed 1 base and J shed 13 bases, with 15 bases lying between them. The DNA for the CDR3 is TGTGCCAGCAGCTTGTCGGCCTTAGGGATACAGTTCTTC. Protein: CASSLSALGIQFF.

The CDR3 DNA follows: TGCGCCAGCAGCCAGGAGACAGGGGCTTACTACGAGCAGTACTTC. It yields the protein CASSQETGAYYEQYF. The V call is TRBV4-3, the J call TRBJ2-7; TRBD1 matches 8 bases. V was clipped by 3 bases and J by 3 bases; unmatched bases: 7. The CDR3 extends over 15 amino acids. Germline CDR1 LGHNA, CDR2 YSLEER.

The chain combines TRBV5-6 with TRBJ1-4, with D unclear. Germline CDR1 SGHDT, CDR2 YYEEEE. This CDR3 comprises 13 residues. Trimming stripped 3 bases from V and 5 bases from J, with 8 bases between. The CDR3, as DNA: TGTGCCAGCAGCTCGGGGATCAATGAAAAACTGTTTTTT. Translation: CASSSGINEKLFF.

The chain carries TRBV6-5 and TRBJ2-7; D assignment may be TRBD1 or TRBD2 (5 bases each). Trimming took off 5 bases at V and 6 bases at J, with 17 bases between the two ends. CDR3 length equals 14 residues. The germline V gene encodes CDR1 MNHEY and CDR2 SVGAGI. Here the CDR3 DNA reads TGTGCCAGCAGTCCGCCCGGGACCGTGGGCGAGCAGTACTTC. Translation gives CASSPPGTVGEQYF.

V is TRBV6-5 and J is TRBJ1-4; tentative D call: TRBD1 (6 bases). V was clipped by 8 bases and J by 3 bases, with 10 bases between them. CDR1 is MNHEY and CDR2 is SVGAGI in the germline V gene. There are 13 residues in the CDR3. The CDR3, as DNA: TGTGCCAGCGGGGGCGGGCCTAATGAAAAACTGTTTTTT. Translation gives CASGGGPNEKLFF.

This chain uses TRBV7-3 with TRBJ2-3; possibly TRBD2 for D (6 bases). Germline CDR1 is SGHTA and CDR2 is FQGTGA. The CDR3 spans 16 residues. Trimming took off 5 bases at V and 6 bases at J, with 21 bases between the two ends. CDR3 nucleotides: TGTGCCAGCAGCGCTTCTAGCGAGGGGTTTGGCGATACGCAGTATTTT. Protein sequence: CASSASSEGFGDTQYF.

The chain carries TRBV7-9 and TRBJ1-2; D not certain. In germline, CDR1 is SEHNR, CDR2 FQNEAQ (reference sequence). This CDR3 contains 14 residues. V lost 1 base and J lost 0, with 6 bases in between. CDR3 region: CASSLGATNYGYTF. In DNA, the CDR3 is TGTGCCAGCAGCTTAGGGGCCACTAACTATGGCTACACCTTC.

The rearrangement joins TRBV7-9 to TRBJ1-3; 8 positions agree with TRBD1. Germline assignment: CDR1 SEHNR and CDR2 FQNEAQ (reference sequence). CDR3 size: 17 residues. The V gene end was trimmed by 4 bases and the J gene end by 3 bases; junction bases not matched to a gene: 11. CDR3 protein: CASSSMDREEGGNTIYF. The CDR3 bases are TGTGCCAGCAGCTCTATGGACAGGGAAGAGGGTGGAAACACCATATATTTT.

CDR3 residues: CATRLAGVYEQYF. The CDR3 nucleotides read TGTGCCACCAGACTAGCGGGGGTTTACGAGCAGTACTTC. V gene TRBV2 combines with J gene TRBJ2-7, with TRBD2 matching over 12 bases. Germline CDR1 is SNHLY and CDR2 is FYNNEI. Germline trimming cut 10 bases from V and 4 bases from J; bases unmatched to any gene: 5. This CDR3 has 13 amino acids.

CDR3: CASSLRVDQPQHF. The CDR3 DNA reads TGTGCCAGCAGCTTGCGGGTCGATCAGCCCCAGCATTTT. This rearrangement joins TRBV5-6 to TRBJ1-5; the D is unclear. The CDR3 consists of 13 residues. The V gene's germline CDR1 is SGHDT and CDR2 YYEEEE. Trimming shortened V by 1 base and J by 5 bases, and 7 bases separated the two germline ends.

This clone was seen only once. The chain couples TRBV19 to TRBJ2-2; the D gene is possibly TRBD1 (6 bases). V was shortened by 5 bases and J by 5 bases, with 12 bases between the two germline ends. Germline CDR1 LNHDA, CDR2 SQIVND (reference sequence). The CDR3 extends over 14 amino acids. CDR3 sequence reads: CASSGTFLTGELFF. For the CDR3, the DNA is TGTGCCAGTAGTGGGACATTCCTAACCGGGGAGCTGTTTTTT.

The CDR3 protein is CASSLNLGSSGELFF. The CDR3 DNA reads as TGTGCCAGCAGCTTAAATCTGGGTTCTAGCGGGGAGCTGTTTTTT. The genes are TRBV7-3 and TRBJ2-2; unclear D gene. Germline CDR1 reads SGHTA; CDR2 reads FQGTGA. The CDR3 sequence is 15 residues long. Trimming shortened V by 1 base and J by 7 bases, and 13 bases separated the two germline ends.

The chain combines TRBV6-5 with TRBJ2-7; a weak D match, TRBD1 (5 bases). Germline V lookup: CDR1 MNHEY, CDR2 SVGAGI. The germline V and J ends were trimmed by 6 bases and 5 bases, with 14 bases remaining between them. This CDR3 is built from 13 residues. The CDR3 spells CASSPTASHEQYF. The CDR3 DNA is TGTGCCAGCAGCCCGACAGCGAGCCACGAGCAGTACTTC.

The chain employs TRBV28 and TRBJ2-3; D gene uncertain. The V gene lost 4 bases and the J gene lost 8 bases, with 19 bases spanning the gap. CDR3 size: 15 residues. Germline assignment: CDR1 MDHEN and CDR2 SYDVKM. The DNA for the CDR3 is TGTGCCAGCAGTTCCAGTATCCCACTATTTGGTACGCAGTATTTT. Encoded protein: CASSSSIPLFGTQYF.

Comments on this clone: Other DNA sequences in this specimen translate into the identical CDR3. This sequence joins TRBV9 and TRBJ1-1; D uncertain. Germline CDR1 reads SGDLS; CDR2 reads YYNGEE. The CDR3 length is 14 residues. V lost 0 bases and J lost 0, with 6 bases in between. The CDR3 DNA sequence: TGTGCCAGCAGCGTAGGGGCGCTGAACACTGAAGCTTTCTTT. It specifies CASSVGALNTEAFF.

V and J are TRBV13 and TRBJ2-1; TRBD2 agrees at 7 bases. CDR3 size: 16 residues. Trimming cost V 3 bases and J 4 bases; bases outside gene matches: 9. CDR1 and CDR2 from the germline V gene are PRHDT and FYEKMQ (reference sequence). This chain's CDR3 is CASSLVLAESYNEQFF. CDR3 DNA sequence: TGTGCCAGCAGCTTGGTGCTAGCGGAGTCATACAATGAGCAGTTCTTC.

About this clone itself: Within the sample, other DNA sequences also encode this same CDR3. V and J are TRBV7-9 and TRBJ1-5, with D tentatively TRBD1 (5 bases). The CDR3 is 14 amino acids. Trimming stripped 5 bases from V and 4 bases from J, with 12 bases between. The germline gives CDR1 SEHNR, CDR2 FQNEAQ (reference sequence). Here the CDR3 reads CASSLGEGNQPQHF. CDR3 nucleotides: TGTGCCAGCAGCCTCGGGGAGGGGAATCAGCCCCAGCATTTT.